The source of this T cell receptor beta chain is a study of monozygotic twins with inflammatory bowel disease. TCRdb reprocessed the 5' RACE reads, with one entry per CDR3 protein and no DNA. This sample's table has roughly 140,000 distinct CDR3 sequences. Germline V gives CDR1 KGHSH, CDR2 LQKENI. The CDR3 has 14 amino acids. The chain combines TRBV18 with TRBJ1-2; TCRdb designates TRBD1, a call that cannot be tested without DNA. The sequence came from a human donor with ulcerative colitis or Crohn's disease, or a healthy co-twin of an affected twin (not recorded which). The sequencing input was blood. The CDR3 here is CASSPQDRLYGYTF.